These T cell receptor beta chains were read from a single sample in a study of technical replicates of blood from several donors. Generated by immunoSEQ multiplex PCR, the TCRdb table keeps only in-frame clones and is missing some. In the table there are about 79,000 clones, approximately 94% of which are singletons. Sequences were obtained from T cells isolated from PBMCs. These receptors came from a human donor in good health. Both conserved end residues are part of each CDR3. Fields, in order: J gene, clone size, D gene, V gene, CDR3 protein, CDR3 DNA. A D gene is named only where the DNA matches it firmly. The size entry is marked missing in some rows and otherwise reads once, few, many or a size class.

TRBJ1-1 | - | TRBD1 | TRBV7-8 | CASRPTGGLLRGTEAFF | TGTGCCAGCAGGCCGACAGGGGGTTTACTCCGCGGGACTGAAGCTTTCTTT
TRBJ2-7 | - | - | TRBV10-3 | CAQRSGDPFGEQYF | TGTGCCCAGAGGTCGGGGGACCCTTTTGGGGAGCAGTACTTC
TRBJ1-2 | - | - | TRBV5-4 | CASSLRHVTGSGYTF | TGTGCCAGCAGCTTGAGGCACGTCACAGGGAGTGGCTACACCTTC
TRBJ2-5 | - | TRBD2 | TRBV7-9 | CASSQSGTSGRYLGETQYF | TGTGCCAGCAGCCAATCCGGGACTAGCGGGAGGTATTTGGGAGAGACCCAGTACTTC
TRBJ2-7 | - | - | TRBV7-9 | CASSLRPGESSYEQYF | TGTGCCAGCAGCTTAAGGCCCGGGGAGAGCTCCTACGAGCAGTACTTC
TRBJ2-3 | - | - | TRBV25-1 | CASSELSGLTDTQYF | TGTGCCAGCAGTGAATTATCCGGACTCACAGATACGCAGTATTTT
TRBJ2-7 | - | TRBD1 | TRBV27 | CASTPRGQGLSIGAYEQYF | TGTGCCAGCACCCCCCGAGGACAGGGTCTAAGTATCGGCGCCTACGAGCAGTACTTC
TRBJ1-2 | - | TRBD1 | TRBV12-5 | CASGLGDRIYGYTF | TGTGCTAGTGGTTTGGGGGACAGGATCTATGGCTACACCTTC
TRBJ1-1 | once | - | TRBV19 | CASSPLPGTEAFF | TGTGCCAGTAGTCCCCTCCCGGGGACTGAAGCTTTCTTT
TRBJ1-5 | once | TRBD1 | TRBV9 | CASSGGQSNQPQHF | TGTGCCAGCAGCGGGGGACAGAGCAATCAGCCCCAGCATTTT
TRBJ2-3 | - | TRBD2 | TRBV5-1 | CASSLQGLALDTQYF | TGCGCCAGCAGCTTGCAGGGACTAGCTTTAGATACGCAGTATTTT
TRBJ2-7 | - | - | TRBV28 | CASSSTDIYEQYF | TGTGCCAGCAGTTCCACAGATATCTACGAGCAGTACTTC
TRBJ2-7 | - | TRBD2 | TRBV9 | CASSPGLAGYEQYF | TGTGCCAGCAGCCCCGGACTAGCGGGATACGAGCAGTACTTC
TRBJ2-3 | - | TRBD2 | TRBV30 | CAWTSVWEGDTQYF | TGTGCCTGGACTTCTGTCTGGGAGGGAGATACGCAGTATTTT
TRBJ1-2 | - | - | TRBV5-6 | CASSPRGFVYGYTF | TGTGCCAGCAGCCCTCGGGGGTTCGTATATGGCTACACCTTC
TRBJ2-7 | - | - | TRBV15 | CATSAGGTYEQYF | TGTGCCACCAGCGCAGGAGGGACCTACGAGCAGTACTTC
TRBJ2-7 | - | TRBD1 | TRBV6-1 | CASSLTGAEAYEQYF | TGTGCCAGCAGTCTCACAGGGGCCGAAGCCTACGAGCAGTACTTC
TRBJ2-1 | - | - | TRBV16 | CASSQSDRRYEQFF | TGTGCCAGCAGCCAAAGCGACAGGAGATATGAGCAGTTCTTC
TRBJ2-3 | once | TRBD2 | TRBV9 | CASSVVAGADTQYF | TGTGCCAGCAGCGTAGTTGCGGGGGCAGATACGCAGTATTTT
TRBJ1-1 | - | - | TRBV6-5 | CASSSNGNTEAFF | TGTGCCAGCAGTAGTAACGGGAACACTGAAGCTTTCTTT
TRBJ2-7 | - | TRBD1 | TRBV6-5 | CASSYSTATGGEQYF | TGTGCCAGCAGTTACTCGACCGCGACAGGGGGCGAGCAGTACTTC
TRBJ1-1 | - | - | TRBV7-3 | CASSLMANTEAFF | TGTGCCAGCAGCTTAATGGCTAACACTGAAGCTTTCTTT
TRBJ1-6 | - | TRBD1 | TRBV7-6 | CASSQMTGRNSPLHF | TGTGCCAGCAGCCAGATGACAGGGAGGAATTCACCCCTCCACTTT
TRBJ1-1 | - | - | TRBV29-1 | CSVEEGPTEAFF | TGCAGCGTTGAGGAGGGGCCCACTGAAGCTTTCTTT
TRBJ1-3 | - | TRBD1 | TRBV5-4 | CASSLEGGLGNTIYF | TGTGCCAGCAGCTTGGAAGGGGGCTTAGGAAACACCATATATTTT
TRBJ2-7 | - | - | TRBV25-1 | CASSELSYYEQYF | TGTGCCAGCAGTGAACTTTCCTACTACGAGCAGTACTTC
TRBJ2-3 | once | - | TRBV27 | CASSLSPGESADTQYF | TGTGCCAGCAGTTTATCGCCAGGGGAATCAGCAGATACGCAGTATTTT